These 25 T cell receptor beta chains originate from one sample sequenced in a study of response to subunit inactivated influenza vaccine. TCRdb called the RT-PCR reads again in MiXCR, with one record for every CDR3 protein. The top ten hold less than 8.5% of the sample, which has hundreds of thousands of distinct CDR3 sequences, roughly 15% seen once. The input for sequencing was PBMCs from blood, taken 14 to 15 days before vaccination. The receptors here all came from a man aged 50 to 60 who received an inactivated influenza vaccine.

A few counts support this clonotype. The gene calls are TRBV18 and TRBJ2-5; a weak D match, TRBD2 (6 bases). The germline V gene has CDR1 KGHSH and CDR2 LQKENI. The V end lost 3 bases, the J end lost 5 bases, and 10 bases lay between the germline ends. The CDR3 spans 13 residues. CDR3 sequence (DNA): TGTGCCAGCTCACCGGGACTTAGCGAGACCCAGTACTTC. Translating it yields CASSPGLSETQYF.

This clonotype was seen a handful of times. CDR3 bases: TGCAGTGCTAGAGGGGTAGCGGCCTATGGGCAGTTCTTC. It yields the protein CSARGVAAYGQFF. This sequence joins TRBV20-1 and TRBJ2-1; TRBD2 might be the D (6 bases). Germline V gene sequence: CDR1 DFQATT, CDR2 SNEGSKA (reference sequence). The V end lost 1 base, the J end lost 12 bases, and 16 bases lay between the germline ends. The CDR3 has 13 amino acids.

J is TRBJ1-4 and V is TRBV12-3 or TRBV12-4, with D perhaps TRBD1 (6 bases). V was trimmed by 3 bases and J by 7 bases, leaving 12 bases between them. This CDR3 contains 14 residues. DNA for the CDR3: TGTGCCAGCAGTTTTAGTTTAGGGGGTGAAAAACTGTTTTTT. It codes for CASSFSLGGEKLFF.

CDR3 in DNA: TGTGCCAGCAGCCCCGAGACCGGGAGATACAATGAGCAGTTCTTC. Its protein is CASSPETGRYNEQFF. The chain joins TRBV5-5 to TRBJ2-1; D might be TRBD2 (6 bases). Germline V gives CDR1 SGHKS, CDR2 YYEKEE (reference sequence). Trimming left V 4 bases short and J 4 bases short, with 15 bases between. This CDR3 contains 15 residues.

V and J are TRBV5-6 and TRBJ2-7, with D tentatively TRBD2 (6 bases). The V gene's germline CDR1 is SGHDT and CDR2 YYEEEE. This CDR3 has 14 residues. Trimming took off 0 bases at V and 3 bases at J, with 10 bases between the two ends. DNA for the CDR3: TGTGCCAGCAGCTTGGAGATGCGGGACTACGAGCAGTACTTC. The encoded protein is CASSLEMRDYEQYF.

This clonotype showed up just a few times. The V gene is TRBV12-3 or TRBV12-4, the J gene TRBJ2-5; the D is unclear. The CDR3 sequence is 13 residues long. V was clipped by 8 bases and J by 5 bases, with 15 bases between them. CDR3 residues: CASGMGMLETQYF. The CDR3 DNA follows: TGTGCCAGCGGGATGGGGATGTTGGAGACCCAGTACTTC.

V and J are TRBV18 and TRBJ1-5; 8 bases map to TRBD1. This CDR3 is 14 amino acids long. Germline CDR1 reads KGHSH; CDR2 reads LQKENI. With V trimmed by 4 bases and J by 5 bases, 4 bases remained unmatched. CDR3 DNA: TGTGCCAGCTCACTAGACAGGGGCCATCAGCCCCAGCATTTT. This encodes CASSLDRGHQPQHF.

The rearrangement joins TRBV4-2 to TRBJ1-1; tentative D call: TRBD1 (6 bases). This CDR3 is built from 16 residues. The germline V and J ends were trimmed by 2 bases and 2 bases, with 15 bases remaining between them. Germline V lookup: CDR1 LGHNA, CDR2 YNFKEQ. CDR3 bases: TGTGCCAGCAGCCAATATGGGAGGGGGAGAAACACTGAAGCTTTCTTT. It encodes CASSQYGRGRNTEAFF.

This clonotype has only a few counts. The CDR3 nucleotides read TGCAGTGCTAGCTCGGCTAGCGGGTTCTACCAAGAGACCCAGTACTTC. Translation: CSASSASGFYQETQYF. The chain joins TRBV20-1 to TRBJ2-5; 8 nucleotides align to TRBD2. Trimming took 3 bases from V and 0 from J; bases not matched to a gene: 9. This CDR3 spans 16 amino acids. The germline V gene encodes CDR1 DFQATT and CDR2 SNEGSKA (reference sequence).

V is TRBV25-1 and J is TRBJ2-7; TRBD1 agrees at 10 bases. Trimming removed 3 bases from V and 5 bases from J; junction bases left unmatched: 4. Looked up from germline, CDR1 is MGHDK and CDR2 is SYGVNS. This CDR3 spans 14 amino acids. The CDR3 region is CASSEDRGYDEQYF. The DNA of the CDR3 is TGTGCCAGCAGTGAGGACAGGGGGTACGACGAGCAGTACTTC.

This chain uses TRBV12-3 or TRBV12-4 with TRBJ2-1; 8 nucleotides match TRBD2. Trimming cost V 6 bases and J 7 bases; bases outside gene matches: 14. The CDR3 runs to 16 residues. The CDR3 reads CASSRGGGLLGNEQFF. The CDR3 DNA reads TGTGCCAGCAGCCGGGGGGGGGGCTTATTGGGAAATGAGCAGTTCTTC.

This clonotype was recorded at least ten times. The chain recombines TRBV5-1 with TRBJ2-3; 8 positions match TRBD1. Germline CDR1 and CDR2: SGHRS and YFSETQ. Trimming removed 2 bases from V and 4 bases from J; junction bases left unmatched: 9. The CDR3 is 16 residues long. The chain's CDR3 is CASSFTGQGRSDTQYF. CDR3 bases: TGCGCCAGCAGCTTTACCGGACAGGGCAGATCAGATACGCAGTATTTT.

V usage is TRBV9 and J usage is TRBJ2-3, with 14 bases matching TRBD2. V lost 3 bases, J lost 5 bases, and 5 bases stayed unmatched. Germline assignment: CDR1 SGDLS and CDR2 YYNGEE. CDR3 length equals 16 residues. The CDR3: CASSATSGGAIDTQYF. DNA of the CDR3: TGTGCCAGCAGCGCGACTAGCGGGGGGGCGATAGATACGCAGTATTTT.

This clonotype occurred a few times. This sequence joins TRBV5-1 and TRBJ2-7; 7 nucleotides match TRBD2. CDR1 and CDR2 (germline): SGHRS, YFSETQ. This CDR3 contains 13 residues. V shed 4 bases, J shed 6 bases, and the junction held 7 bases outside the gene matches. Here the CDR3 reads CASSREAHTEQYF. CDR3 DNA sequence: TGCGCCAGCAGCCGGGAGGCTCACACCGAGCAGTACTTC.

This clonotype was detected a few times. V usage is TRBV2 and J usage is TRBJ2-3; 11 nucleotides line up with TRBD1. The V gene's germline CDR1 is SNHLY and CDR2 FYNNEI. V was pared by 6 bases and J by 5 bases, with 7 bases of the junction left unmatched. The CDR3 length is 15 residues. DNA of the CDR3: TGTGCCAGCAGCCGAGGGACAGGGGGTCGAGATACGCAGTATTTT. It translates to CASSRGTGGRDTQYF.

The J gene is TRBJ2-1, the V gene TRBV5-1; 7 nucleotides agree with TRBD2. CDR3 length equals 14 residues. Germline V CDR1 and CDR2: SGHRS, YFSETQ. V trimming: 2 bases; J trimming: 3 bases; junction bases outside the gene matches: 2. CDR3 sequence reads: CASSFRGDYNEQFF. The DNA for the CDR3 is TGCGCCAGCAGCTTTCGGGGGGACTACAATGAGCAGTTCTTC.

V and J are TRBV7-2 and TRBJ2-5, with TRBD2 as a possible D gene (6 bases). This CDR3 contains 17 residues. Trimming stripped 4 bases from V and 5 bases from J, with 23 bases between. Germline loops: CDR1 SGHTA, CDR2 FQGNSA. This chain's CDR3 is CASSSSPSAGAGETQYF. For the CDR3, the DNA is TGTGCCAGCAGCTCCTCCCCTTCCGCGGGCGCGGGGGAGACCCAGTACTTC.

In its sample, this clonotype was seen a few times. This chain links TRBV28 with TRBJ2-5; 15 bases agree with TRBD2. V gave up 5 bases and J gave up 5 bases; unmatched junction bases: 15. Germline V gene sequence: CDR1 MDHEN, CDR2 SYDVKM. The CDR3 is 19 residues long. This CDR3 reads CASSLPRMGLAGGRETQYF. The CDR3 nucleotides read TGTGCCAGCAGTCTCCCTAGAATGGGACTAGCGGGAGGTCGCGAGACCCAGTACTTC.

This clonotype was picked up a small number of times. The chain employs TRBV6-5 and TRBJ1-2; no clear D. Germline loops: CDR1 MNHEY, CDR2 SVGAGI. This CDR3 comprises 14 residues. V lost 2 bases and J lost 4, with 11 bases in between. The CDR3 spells CASSYRAVGYGYTF. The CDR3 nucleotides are TGTGCCAGCAGTTACAGGGCTGTGGGCTATGGCTACACCTTC.

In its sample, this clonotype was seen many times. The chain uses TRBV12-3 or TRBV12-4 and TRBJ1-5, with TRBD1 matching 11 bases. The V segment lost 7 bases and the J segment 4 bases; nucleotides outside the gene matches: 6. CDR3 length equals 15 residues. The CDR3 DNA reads TGTGCCAGCACCGGACAGGGGGCTCCTAATCAGCCCCAGCATTTT. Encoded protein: CASTGQGAPNQPQHF.

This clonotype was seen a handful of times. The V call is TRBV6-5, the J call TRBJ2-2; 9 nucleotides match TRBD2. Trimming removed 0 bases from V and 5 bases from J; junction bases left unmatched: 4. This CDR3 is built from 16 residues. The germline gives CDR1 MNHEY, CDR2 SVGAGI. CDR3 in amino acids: CASSYSRLAGTGELFF. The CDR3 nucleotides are TGTGCCAGCAGTTACTCGAGGCTAGCGGGGACCGGGGAGCTGTTTTTT.

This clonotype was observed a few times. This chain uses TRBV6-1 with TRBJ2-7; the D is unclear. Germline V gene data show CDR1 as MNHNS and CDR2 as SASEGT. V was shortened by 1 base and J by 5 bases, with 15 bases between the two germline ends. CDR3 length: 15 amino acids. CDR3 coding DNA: TGTGCCAGCAGTGAAGGCGGCGGTTCCTCTCACGAGCAGTACTTC. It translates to CASSEGGGSSHEQYF.

Here the CDR3 reads CASSSYMGEQYF. In DNA, the CDR3 is TGTGCCAGCAGTAGTTATATGGGGGAGCAGTACTTC. This chain joins TRBV7-2 and TRBJ2-7, with D uncertain. V lost 6 bases, J lost 7 bases, and 13 bases lay in between. This CDR3 has 12 amino acids. Germline CDR1 is SGHTA and CDR2 is FQGNSA.

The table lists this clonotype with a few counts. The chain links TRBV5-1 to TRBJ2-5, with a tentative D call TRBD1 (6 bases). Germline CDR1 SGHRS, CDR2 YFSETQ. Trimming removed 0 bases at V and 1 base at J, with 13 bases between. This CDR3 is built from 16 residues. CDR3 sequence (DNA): TGCGCCAGCAGCTTGGAGCCACAGGGACCCCAAGAGACCCAGTACTTC. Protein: CASSLEPQGPQETQYF.

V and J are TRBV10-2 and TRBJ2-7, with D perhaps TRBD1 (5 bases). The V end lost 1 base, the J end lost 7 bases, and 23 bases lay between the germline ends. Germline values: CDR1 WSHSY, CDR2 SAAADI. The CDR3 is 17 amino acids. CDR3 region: CASSEYDLRGSLREQYF. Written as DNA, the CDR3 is TGCGCCAGCAGTGAGTACGATCTTAGGGGTTCGCTGAGGGAGCAGTACTTC.